This paragraph reports one T cell receptor beta chain. As yet, its antigen is unknown. The CDR3 covers 13 residues. The germline V gene has CDR1 SGHNT and CDR2 YYREEE (reference sequence). Trimming stripped 4 bases from V and 2 bases from J, with 9 bases between. This record comes from a study of cytomegalovirus exposure and HLA in healthy donors. Findings and caveats of the study: Owing to their indistinguishability, certain V segments, notably TRBV6-2 and TRBV6-3, were excluded. Common viral pathogens were later found to be apparently linked to several of the most significant clusters. The authors considered a cluster of highly shared sequence variants likely to be a sequencing artifact.

PCR employed 60 Vbeta and 13 Jbeta primers. Clones were sequenced by immunoSEQ multiplex PCR, and TCRdb holds only the in-frame ones, with some missing. The sample records 80,000 or so clones, under 70% being singletons. Sequenced: PBMCs. The clonotype was recovered from a man between 25 and 39 years old in good health and CMV-seropositive. The rearrangement links TRBV5-4 to TRBJ1-2; tentatively, D is TRBD1 (5 bases). CDR3 loop: CASSPGSNYGYTF. CDR3 DNA sequence: TGTGCCAGCAGCCCAGGGTCCAACTATGGCTACACCTTC.